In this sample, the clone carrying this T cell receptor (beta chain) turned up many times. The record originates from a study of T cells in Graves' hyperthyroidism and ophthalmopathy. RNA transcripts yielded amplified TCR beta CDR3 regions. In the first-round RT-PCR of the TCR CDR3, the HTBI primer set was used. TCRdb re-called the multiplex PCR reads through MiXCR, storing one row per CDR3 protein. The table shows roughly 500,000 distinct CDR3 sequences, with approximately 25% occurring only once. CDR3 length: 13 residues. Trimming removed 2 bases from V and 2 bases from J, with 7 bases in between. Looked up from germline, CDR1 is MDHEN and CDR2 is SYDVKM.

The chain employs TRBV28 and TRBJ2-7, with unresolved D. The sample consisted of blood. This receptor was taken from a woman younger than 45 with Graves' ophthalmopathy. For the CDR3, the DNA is TGTGCCAGCAGTTTAGGAAATGCCTACGAGCAGTACTTC. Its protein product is CASSLGNAYEQYF.